The clone carrying this TCR beta chain was observed many times. As yet, its antigen is unknown. Germline CDR1 is SGHRS and CDR2 is YFSETQ. V lost 7 bases and J lost 1, with 21 bases in between. The CDR3 consists of 17 residues. Authors' data handling: Samples ranged from about 23,224 to 700,000 TCRs, with a median of 95,638. MiXCR was run by TCRdb on the RACE reads, yielding one entry per CDR3 protein. The V and J calls, along with clone size, are taken from TCRdb and not from the paper's own processing. The profile shows a few hundred thousand distinct CDR3 sequences, more than 5% of them singletons. The sample comes from a study of human T cells and chemical hapten exposure. Background on the study: Patients got weekly scalp diphenylcyclopropenone doses over the approximately 23-week study.

Stated time point: patch test 2, 6 weeks after DPC sensitization. The treatment: therapeutic diphenylcyclopropenone sensitization with weekly scalp DPC. Prior to application of each patch test, blood was drawn. Study-wide results and caveats: TCRs exceeding a frequency of 1 in 1000 stayed unchanged under DPC sensitization.

The sample consisted of whole blood, taken in connection with sensitization to the hapten diphenylcyclopropenone (DPC). The rearrangement joins TRBV5-1 to TRBJ1-3; D ambiguous. This sequence was found in a woman under 30 with alopecia areata. Some clones in this sample may be carry-over from other donors' samples. CDR3 loop: CASGSPRIAPSGNTIYF. The CDR3 DNA sequence: TGCGCCAGCGGCTCCCCAAGGATAGCCCCGTCTGGAAACACCATATATTTT.